A single sample gave rise to the 27 T cell receptor beta chains below, sequenced in a study of blood T cell repertoires in COVID-19. Sequenced by immunoSEQ multiplex PCR; TCRdb stores in-frame clones only, minus some. The profile shows tens of thousands of clones, 84% of them singletons. Sequencing input: peripheral blood. The receptor source for this set is a man aged 45-65 years with acute or convalescent COVID-19.

The chain is built from TRBV7-2 and TRBJ1-2; 8 positions agree with TRBD1. This CDR3 region has 13 residues. V shed 5 bases, J shed 4 bases, and the junction held 3 bases outside the gene matches. Germline V lookup: CDR1 SGHTA, CDR2 FQGNSA. The DNA for the CDR3 is TGTGCCAGCAGCCGCGACAGGGGCTATGGCTACACCTTC. Translating gives CASSRDRGYGYTF.

The chain joins TRBV9 to TRBJ2-1, with TRBD2 matching 10 bases. V lost 4 bases to trimming and J lost 5 bases; unmatched junction nucleotides: 9. Germline V gene data show CDR1 as SGDLS and CDR2 as YYNGEE. The CDR3 runs 16 residues. The CDR3 DNA is TGTGCCAGCAGCTTCAGACTAGCGGGTTCCAACAATGAGCAGTTCTTC. Protein product: CASSFRLAGSNNEQFF.

This clone was detected a few times. The chain links TRBV11-2 to TRBJ1-3, with unresolved D. V was shortened by 4 bases and J by 4 bases, with 11 bases between the two germline ends. This CDR3 contains 14 residues. Germline CDR1 is SGHAT and CDR2 is FQNNGV. The CDR3 loop reads CASSSSRSGNTIYF. The DNA of the CDR3 is TGTGCCAGCAGCTCTTCGCGGTCGGGAAACACCATATATTTT.

The chain joins TRBV5-6 to TRBJ2-3; D may be TRBD2 (6 bases). Germline CDR1 is SGHDT and CDR2 is YYEEEE. V lost 4 bases and J lost 6, with 15 bases in between. This CDR3 is built from 14 residues. CDR3 DNA: TGTGCCAGCAGCGGGCTAGCGTTAGGGGATACGCAGTATTTT. Encoded protein: CASSGLALGDTQYF.

The rearrangement joins TRBV7-2 to TRBJ1-5, with 7 bases that match TRBD1. The CDR3 length is 14 residues. From germline, CDR1 is SGHTA and CDR2 FQGNSA. Unmatched junction bases numbered 4, after V lost 5 bases and J lost 3 bases. This chain's CDR3 is CASSKTGNNQPQHF. The CDR3 DNA reads as TGTGCCAGCAGCAAGACAGGGAACAATCAGCCCCAGCATTTT.

V is TRBV4-1 and J is TRBJ2-1; D is possibly TRBD2 (7 bases). CDR3 size: 16 residues. V was trimmed by 4 bases and J by 7 bases, leaving 20 bases between them. Germline-derived CDR1 and CDR2 are MGHRA and YSYEKL. CDR3 protein: CASSPPMGGAGNEQFF. In nucleotides, the CDR3 is TGCGCCAGCAGCCCCCCCATGGGGGGGGCTGGTAATGAGCAGTTCTTC.

This clone was seen a single time. The chain employs TRBV4-1 and TRBJ2-2, with 10 positions matching TRBD1. The germline gives CDR1 MGHRA, CDR2 YSYEKL. J lost 5 bases, V lost 1 base, and 4 bases had no gene match. This CDR3 comprises 16 residues. The CDR3, as DNA: TGCGCCAGCAGCCAAGTCGGGGGACAGGGGACCGGGGAGCTGTTTTTT. Its translation: CASSQVGGQGTGELFF.

This clone has only one observation. The chain has TRBV5-6 and TRBJ2-2; a possible D gene is TRBD2 (6 bases). Germline CDR1 is SGHDT and CDR2 is YYEEEE. This CDR3 contains 15 residues. Trimming took off 6 bases at V and 5 bases at J, with 17 bases between the two ends. This CDR3 reads CASTPGGFGTGELFF. CDR3 coding DNA: TGTGCCAGCACCCCCGGGGGTTTCGGTACCGGGGAGCTGTTTTTT.

This sequence joins TRBV28 and TRBJ2-5; TRBD2 aligns across 13 bases. In germline, CDR1 is MDHEN, CDR2 SYDVKM. The J segment lost 3 bases and the V segment lost 7 bases, leaving 14 bases of the junction unmatched. The CDR3 has 18 residues. CDR3: CASNPGTSGTYQEETQYF. Written as DNA, the CDR3 is TGTGCCAGCAATCCCGGGACTAGCGGGACCTACCAAGAAGAGACCCAGTACTTC.

The rearrangement links TRBV19 to TRBJ2-5; D unclear. CDR1 LNHDA and CDR2 SQIVND come from the germline V gene (reference sequence). This CDR3 region has 14 residues. V was trimmed by 3 bases and J by 3 bases, leaving 11 bases between them. CDR3 in DNA: TGTGCCAGTAGTATTTCCCGGTTAGAAGAGACCCAGTACTTC. Its translation is CASSISRLEETQYF.

The V call is TRBV27, the J call TRBJ1-2; D is ambiguous. V dropped 3 bases and J dropped 6 bases, with 11 bases sitting between them. Per the germline V gene, CDR1 is MNHEY and CDR2 is SMNVEV (reference sequence). The CDR3 extends over 13 amino acids. In nucleotides, the CDR3 is TGTGCCAGCAGTTTGAACAGTAGACATGGCTACACCTTC. Encoded protein: CASSLNSRHGYTF.

The chain combines TRBV10-2 with TRBJ1-2; tentatively, D is TRBD1 (5 bases). Germline-derived CDR1 and CDR2 are WSHSY and SAAADI. There are 13 residues in the CDR3. V shed 0 bases and J shed 5 bases, with 7 bases lying between them. The CDR3 sequence: CASSESQVYGYTF. The DNA of the CDR3 is TGCGCCAGCAGTGAGTCACAGGTTTATGGCTACACCTTC.

The gene calls are TRBV4-1 and TRBJ1-2, with D unclear. This CDR3 has 15 residues. From germline, CDR1 is MGHRA and CDR2 YSYEKL. Trimming took 0 bases from V and 2 from J, leaving 10 bases between them. The CDR3 nucleotides are TGCGCCAGCAGCCAAGAGGAAGGGAGGAACTATGGCTACACCTTC. It yields the protein CASSQEEGRNYGYTF.

V usage is TRBV6-5 and J usage is TRBJ1-3, with unresolved D. CDR3 length: 13 residues. Germline-derived CDR1 and CDR2 are MNHEY and SVGAGI. V lost 6 bases to trimming and J lost 4 bases, with 10 bases between them. DNA of the CDR3: TGTGCCAGCAGGGCTTCGACAGGAAACACCATATATTTT. Translation gives CASRASTGNTIYF.

The chain employs TRBV7-2 and TRBJ2-1; the match to TRBD2 covers 8 bases. Per the germline V gene, CDR1 is SGHTA and CDR2 is FQGNSA. The CDR3 is 15 amino acids. Trimming removed 5 bases from V and 10 bases from J; junction bases left unmatched: 13. As DNA, the CDR3 is TGTGCCAGCAGCCCGGGGACTAGTTCGGCTAGCGAGCAGTTCTTC. Encoded protein: CASSPGTSSASEQFF. Combining the CDR3 with reference TRBV7-2 and TRBJ2-1 gives the whole variable domain GAGVSQSPSNKVTEKGKDVELRCDPISGHTALYWYRQSLGQGLEFLIYFQGNSAPDKSGLPSDRFSAERTGGSVSTLTIQRTQQEDSAVYLCASSPGTSSASEQFFGPGTRLTVL.

The chain joins TRBV25-1 to TRBJ1-4; TRBD1 is a possible D gene (6 bases). The CDR3 length is 16 residues. Germline CDR1 and CDR2: MGHDK and SYGVNS. Trimming pared 3 bases from V and 4 bases from J, leaving 15 bases between. CDR3 DNA sequence: TGTGCCAGCAGTGATACAGGGAGAGGGCTTAATGAAAAACTGTTTTTT. Protein sequence: CASSDTGRGLNEKLFF. The whole variable domain, filled in from reference TRBV25-1 and TRBJ1-4, reads EADIYQTPRYLVIGTGKKITLECSQTMGHDKMYWYQQDPGMELHLIHYSYGVNSTEKGDLSSESTVSRIRTEHFPLTLESARPSHTSQYLCASSDTGRGLNEKLFFGSGTQLSVL.

The gene calls are TRBV19 and TRBJ2-3, with TRBD2 matching 10 bases. The CDR3 totals 17 residues. The germline V gene has CDR1 LNHDA and CDR2 SQIVND (reference sequence). Trimming took 1 base from V and 4 from J; bases not matched to a gene: 8. CDR3: CASSIAKLAGFADTQYF. The CDR3 DNA reads as TGTGCCAGTAGTATAGCCAAACTAGCGGGGTTCGCAGATACGCAGTATTTT.

The chain couples TRBV3-1 (or the pseudogene TRBV3-2) to TRBJ2-5, with D unclear. With 4 bases removed from V and 1 base from J, the gap between germline ends came to 13 bases. Germline loops: CDR1 LGHDT, CDR2 YNNKEL (reference sequence). The CDR3 contains 15 residues. The CDR3 nucleotides are TGTGCCAGCAGCCCCTCTCTCCCCGGCCAAGAGACCCAGTACTTC. This codes for CASSPSLPGQETQYF.

This chain uses TRBV28 with TRBJ2-2, with D perhaps TRBD2 (5 bases). The germline CDR1 and CDR2 sequences are MDHEN and SYDVKM. CDR3 length equals 19 residues. V was trimmed by 6 bases and J by 4 bases, leaving 27 bases between them. The CDR3 sequence is CASRNFKASRLMGTGELFF. CDR3 bases: TGTGCCAGCAGGAATTTTAAGGCTAGCAGGTTAATGGGCACCGGGGAGCTGTTTTTT.

The CDR3 is CASNAGGRGGYTF. As DNA, the CDR3 is TGTGCCAGTAATGCCGGGGGACGAGGTGGCTACACCTTC. The genes are TRBV19 and TRBJ1-2; D is possibly TRBD1 (5 bases). Germline V lookup: CDR1 LNHDA, CDR2 SQIVND (reference sequence). V gave up 7 bases and J gave up 7 bases, with 16 bases separating them. The CDR3 is made up of 13 amino acids.

This chain links TRBV7-2 with TRBJ2-1; 8 bases agree with TRBD2. The CDR3 spans 13 residues. After removal of 9 bases from V and 3 bases from J, the junction contained 4 bases not matched to a gene. Germline lookup yields CDR1 SGHTA and CDR2 FQGNSA. In DNA form, the CDR3 reads TGTGCCAGTCGAGCGGGGGTCTACAATGAGCAGTTCTTC. The encoded protein is CASRAGVYNEQFF.

V gene TRBV7-6 combines with J gene TRBJ2-7, with 8 bases identical to TRBD1. The CDR3 is 15 residues long. V lost 5 bases, J lost 4 bases, and 10 bases stayed unmatched. CDR1 SGHVS and CDR2 FNYEAQ come from the germline V gene. The CDR3 reads CASSHAGQAPYEQYF. In nucleotides, the CDR3 is TGTGCCAGCAGCCATGCGGGACAGGCCCCTTACGAGCAGTACTTC.

The chain carries TRBV7-2 and TRBJ1-1; D may be TRBD1 (5 bases). CDR3 length: 10 amino acids. Germline V gives CDR1 SGHTA, CDR2 FQGNSA. The germline V and J ends were trimmed by 4 bases and 11 bases, with 8 bases remaining between them. The CDR3 here is CASSYRQAFF. In DNA, the CDR3 is TGTGCCAGCAGCTACCGACAGGCTTTCTTT.

The rearrangement uses TRBV9 and TRBJ1-4; 7 nucleotides align to TRBD1. The germline V gene encodes CDR1 SGDLS and CDR2 YYNGEE. J gave up 2 bases and V 4 bases, and 2 bases lay outside the gene matches. This CDR3 region has 14 residues. The CDR3 region is CASSKQGTNEKLFF. CDR3 bases: TGTGCCAGCAGCAAACAGGGGACTAATGAAAAACTGTTTTTT.

This chain connects TRBV27 to TRBJ2-1; 7 positions match TRBD2. The CDR3 contains 15 residues. The V segment lost 1 base and the J segment 2 bases; nucleotides outside the gene matches: 2. CDR1 is MNHEY, CDR2 SMNVEV, per germline (reference sequence). The CDR3 coding sequence is TGTGCCAGCAGTTTATTGCGGGAGACCTACAATGAGCAGTTCTTC. It encodes CASSLLRETYNEQFF.

This clone was seen only once. The chain uses TRBV7-9 and TRBJ1-1; no firm D call. Germline V gene lookup returns CDR1 SEHNR and CDR2 FQNEAQ (reference sequence). The CDR3 totals 11 residues. V lost 3 bases and J 8 bases, leaving 7 bases between the germline ends. The CDR3 region is CASSFSPEAFF. The CDR3 nucleotides read TGTGCCAGCAGCTTCTCCCCGGAAGCTTTCTTT.

In the case of this clone: Other DNA sequences in the same sample also yield this CDR3. The chain combines TRBV18 with TRBJ1-6; D is perhaps TRBD1 (6 bases). V gave up 0 bases and J gave up 6 bases, with 9 bases separating them. Per the germline V gene, CDR1 is KGHSH and CDR2 is LQKENI. This CDR3 spans 15 amino acids. Here the CDR3 reads CASSPPQGSNSPLHF. For the CDR3, the DNA is TGTGCCAGCTCACCACCACAGGGTAGTAATTCACCCCTCCACTTT.